What follows are 13 T cell receptor beta chains derived from one specimen sequenced in a study of PD-1 blockade in classical Hodgkin lymphoma. Clones were read by immunoSEQ multiplex PCR, and TCRdb kept only the in-frame ones, dropping some. The sample shows 89,000 or so clones, roughly 91% of them seen only once. Every patient had relapsed following autologous stem cell transplantation, and cohorts differed in brentuximab vedotin exposure. Sequences were derived from peripheral blood mononuclear cells (PBMCs), sampled before the second cycle of nivolumab. The receptors were sampled from a human donor with classical Hodgkin lymphoma.

V gene TRBV5-1 combines with J gene TRBJ2-2; D uncertain. CDR3 length: 14 residues. The germline CDR1 and CDR2 sequences are SGHRS and YFSETQ. V gave up 4 bases and J gave up 6 bases, with 13 bases separating them. CDR3: CASSGQATAGELFF. The CDR3, as DNA: TGCGCCAGCAGCGGGCAGGCAACCGCCGGGGAGCTGTTTTTT.

This clone came up once. V and J are TRBV9 and TRBJ2-1, with 7 bases that match TRBD2. V gave up 2 bases and J gave up 6 bases; unmatched junction bases: 5. In germline, CDR1 is SGDLS, CDR2 YYNGEE. The CDR3 sequence is 14 residues long. CDR3 region: CASSVPGGSNEQFF. The CDR3 region has the DNA TGTGCCAGCAGCGTTCCGGGAGGCAGCAATGAGCAGTTCTTC. Variable domain in full (rest from reference TRBV9 and TRBJ2-1): DSGVTQTPKHLITATGQRVTLRCSPRSGDLSVYWYQQSLDQGLQFLIQYYNGEERAKGNILERFSAQQFPDLHSELNLSSLELGDSALYFCASSVPGGSNEQFFGPGTRLTVL.

J is TRBJ2-7 and V is TRBV19; D not certain. The CDR3 has 14 residues. Trimming took 0 bases from V and 0 from J, leaving 6 bases between them. The germline CDR1 and CDR2 sequences are LNHDA and SQIVND (reference sequence). The CDR3, as DNA: TGTGCCAGTAGTATAGATTGGGACTCCTACGAGCAGTACTTC. Amino acids: CASSIDWDSYEQYF.

This chain uses TRBV29-1 with TRBJ2-1; possibly TRBD2 for D (6 bases). Trimming cost V 4 bases and J 0 bases, with 13 bases left between them. Germline V CDR1 and CDR2: SQVTM, ANQGSEA. The CDR3 has 15 residues. Here the CDR3 reads CSVGGVLSSYNEQFF. The CDR3 DNA follows: TGCAGCGTTGGGGGGGTACTGAGCTCCTACAATGAGCAGTTCTTC.

V gene TRBV9 combines with J gene TRBJ2-7; D is unclear. V was shortened by 3 bases and J by 1 base, with 11 bases between the two germline ends. The CDR3 loop spans 14 amino acids. Germline assignment: CDR1 SGDLS and CDR2 YYNGEE. CDR3 protein: CASSEETWSYEQYF. CDR3 nucleotides: TGTGCCAGCAGCGAAGAAACTTGGTCCTACGAGCAGTACTTC. The full variable domain, with the rest looked up from reference TRBV9 and TRBJ2-7, is DSGVTQTPKHLITATGQRVTLRCSPRSGDLSVYWYQQSLDQGLQFLIQYYNGEERAKGNILERFSAQQFPDLHSELNLSSLELGDSALYFCASSEETWSYEQYFGPGTRLTVT.

The chain employs TRBV19 and TRBJ2-2, with 7 bases that match TRBD1. Germline trimming cut 10 bases from V and 1 base from J; bases unmatched to any gene: 12. Germline V gene sequence: CDR1 LNHDA, CDR2 SQIVND (reference sequence). CDR3 length: 16 amino acids. The CDR3: CATRKGQGVNTGELFF. The CDR3 DNA reads as TGTGCCACACGTAAGGGGCAGGGGGTGAACACCGGGGAGCTGTTTTTT.

In its sample, this clone was seen a few times. The chain links TRBV6-5 to TRBJ2-5; D possibly corresponds to TRBD2 (6 bases). Germline-derived CDR1 and CDR2 are MNHEY and SVGAGI. Trimming pared 5 bases from V and 5 bases from J, leaving 15 bases between. CDR3 length equals 14 residues. CDR3 in DNA: TGTGCCAGCAGTGCGGAGAGGGCGGGGGAGACCCAGTACTTC. It specifies CASSAERAGETQYF.

V and J are TRBV28 and TRBJ2-7; weak D call: TRBD2 (6 bases). This CDR3 spans 16 amino acids. V lost 6 bases, J lost 1 base, and 19 bases lay in between. CDR1 and CDR2 from the germline V gene are MDHEN and SYDVKM. The CDR3 region is CASRQTGGSDSYEQYF. For the CDR3, the DNA is TGTGCCAGCAGGCAAACCGGAGGGTCCGATTCCTACGAGCAGTACTTC.

This clone occurred a few times. The V and J genes are TRBV28 and TRBJ2-7; 7 nucleotides align to TRBD1. This CDR3 spans 17 amino acids. Germline CDR1 MDHEN, CDR2 SYDVKM. The trim removed 10 bases at V and 8 bases at J, leaving 26 bases unmatched. In DNA form, the CDR3 reads TGTGCCACCGGAGAACTTAACAGGGGCCCCCCCCTAGACAAGCAGTACTTC. This codes for CATGELNRGPPLDKQYF.

The CDR3 nucleotides read TGTGCCAGCAGCTTAGTAGGTGCCGGCAACGAGCAGTACTTC. Amino acid sequence: CASSLVGAGNEQYF. The V call is TRBV7-9, the J call TRBJ2-7; D uncertain. Trimming stripped 1 base from V and 5 bases from J, with 12 bases between. In germline, CDR1 is SEHNR, CDR2 FQNEAQ (reference sequence). The CDR3 runs to 14 residues.

V usage is TRBV19 and J usage is TRBJ2-5, with D tentatively TRBD2 (5 bases). V was clipped by 5 bases and J by 1 base, with 8 bases between them. This CDR3 has 13 residues. Germline V gene sequence: CDR1 LNHDA, CDR2 SQIVND (reference sequence). The CDR3 loop reads CASSGSSQETQYF. The CDR3 nucleotides read TGTGCCAGTAGTGGGAGCAGCCAAGAGACCCAGTACTTC.

A single count supports this clone. The V gene is TRBV2, the J gene TRBJ2-3; 15 bases are shared with TRBD2. This CDR3 spans 15 amino acids. CDR1 and CDR2 from the germline V gene are SNHLY and FYNNEI. With V trimmed by 9 bases and J by 2 bases, 3 bases remained unmatched. CDR3 sequence reads: CARGLAGGTTDTQYF. CDR3 DNA: TGTGCCAGGGGACTAGCGGGAGGCACCACAGATACGCAGTATTTT. The full variable domain, with the rest looked up from reference TRBV2 and TRBJ2-3, is EPEVTQTPSHQVTQMGQEVILRCVPISNHLYFYWYRQILGQKVEFLVSFYNNEISEKSEIFDDQFSVERPDGSNFTLKIRSTKLEDSAMYFCARGLAGGTTDTQYFGPGTRLTVL.

The chain combines TRBV27 with TRBJ1-2; TRBD1 agrees at 7 bases. The J segment lost 5 bases and the V segment lost 5 bases, leaving 2 bases of the junction unmatched. Germline CDR1 and CDR2: MNHEY and SMNVEV (reference sequence). CDR3 length: 12 residues. The CDR3 DNA reads TGTGCCAGCAGTCCGACAGGGTATGGCTACACCTTC. This codes for CASSPTGYGYTF.